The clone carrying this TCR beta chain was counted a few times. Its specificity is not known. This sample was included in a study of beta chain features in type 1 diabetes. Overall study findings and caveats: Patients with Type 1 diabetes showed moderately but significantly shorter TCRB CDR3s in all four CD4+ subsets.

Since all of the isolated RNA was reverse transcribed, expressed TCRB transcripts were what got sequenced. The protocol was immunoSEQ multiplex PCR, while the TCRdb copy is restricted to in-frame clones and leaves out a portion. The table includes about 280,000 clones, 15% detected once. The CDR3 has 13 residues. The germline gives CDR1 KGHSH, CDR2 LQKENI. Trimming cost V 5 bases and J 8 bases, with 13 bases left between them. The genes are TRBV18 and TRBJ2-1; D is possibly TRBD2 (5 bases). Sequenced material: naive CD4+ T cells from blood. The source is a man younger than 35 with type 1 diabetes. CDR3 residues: CASSISLGDEQFF. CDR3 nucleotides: TGTGCCAGCTCAATATCCCTGGGAGATGAGCAGTTCTTC.